The rows below give T cell receptor beta chains drawn from one sample of a study of blood T cell repertoires in COVID-19. Measured with immunoSEQ multiplex PCR; TCRdb has only the in-frame clones, and not every one. This table holds more than 200,000 clones, around 83% found once. Sequenced material: peripheral blood. All receptors come from a middle-aged man with active or convalescent COVID-19. Each CDR3 is given with its conserved first and last residue. D genes are given only for firm matches. Size is stated for part of the rows, as once, few or many counts, or as a class when the clone is expanded.

TRBV29-1	.	TRBJ1-1	.	CSAGQTMNTEAFF	TGCAGCGCCGGACAGACAATGAACACTGAAGCTTTCTTT
TRBV5-1	.	TRBJ2-7	.	CASSLGAGDLHEQYF	TGCGCCAGCAGCTTAGGGGCAGGGGACCTACACGAGCAGTACTTC
TRBV19	once	TRBJ2-7	.	CASKSRSYEQYF	TGTGCCAGTAAATCTAGGTCCTACGAGCAGTACTTC
TRBV9	.	TRBJ2-5	.	CASSEQGLQETQYF	TGTGCCAGCAGCGAACAGGGTCTACAAGAGACCCAGTACTTC
TRBV10-3	.	TRBJ1-1	.	CAAQGSGTEAFF	TGTGCCGCTCAGGGGAGTGGCACTGAAGCTTTCTTT
TRBV25-1	once	TRBJ2-1	TRBD2	CASKGGLAYNEQFF	TGTGCCAGCAAAGGGGGACTAGCCTACAATGAGCAGTTCTTC
TRBV20-1	.	TRBJ2-7	TRBD1	CSASRGTGEFEQYF	TGCAGTGCGAGTCGCGGGACAGGGGAGTTCGAGCAGTACTTC
TRBV12-3/TRBV12-4	.	TRBJ2-7	.	CASGVLASYEQYF	TGTGCCAGCGGGGTACTAGCTAGTTACGAGCAGTACTTC
TRBV7-6	once	TRBJ1-3	.	CASSLVDSSGNTIYF	TGTGCCAGCAGCTTAGTTGACAGCTCTGGAAACACCATATATTTT
TRBV7-3	once	TRBJ1-2	TRBD1	CASSTRTGGLDGYTF	TGTGCCAGCAGCACACGGACAGGGGGCTTGGATGGCTACACCTTC
TRBV5-5	.	TRBJ1-1	TRBD1	CASSLVDRANTEAFF	TGTGCCAGCAGCTTAGTCGACAGGGCGAACACTGAAGCTTTCTTT
TRBV5-1	.	TRBJ2-7	.	CASSLGADSYEQYF	TGCGCCAGCAGCTTGGGGGCTGACTCCTACGAGCAGTACTTC